This entry concerns a single T cell receptor (beta chain). This clonotype showed up just a few times. It has no known antigen specificity. Base quality data are lacking; no much larger clone is found one base away. This record comes from a study of T-cell reconstitution after alpha-beta-depleted transplantation in children listed by TCRdb under 2016. General notes on the study: Using TCR repertoire profiling, the study followed T-cell immune reconstitution in a quantitative way in children after TCRalphabeta/CD19-depleted allogeneic hematopoietic cell transplantation. The study at large found these results: The high TCRbeta diversity at day 60 in some patients was ascribed to recipient T cells and intrathymic progenitors that had survived conditioning. Over subsequent months, a decline in hyperexpanded clone frequencies was noted, and after one year, T-cell counts and TCRbeta diversity were mostly ascribed to newly produced T cells. The apparently early alphabetaT-cell count recovery about two months after transplant was reportedly dependent on only several hundred rapidly expanded clones derived from non-depleted graft cells.

Library creation used PCR. The sequencer was an Illumina HiSeq 2500. TCR libraries were prepared with molecular barcoding, using unique molecular identifiers to normalize TCRbeta repertoire quantification. TCRdb trimmed public reads at Q25 via fastp, called clones via MiXCR and kept in-frame beta chains. Duplicate CDR3 protein sequences are folded into a single record with the most common DNA and genes. This sample gives around 580,000 distinct CDR3 sequences in total; approximately 30% of them show up just once. In total, the top ten clones hold under 45% of the sample. What the treatment or condition label conveys for this sample: allogeneic hematopoietic cell transplantation with graft depleted of TCRalphabeta T cells and CD19 B cells. Transplant recipients were children who received TCRalphabeta/CD19-depleted allogeneic hematopoietic cell grafts. The sequences come from PBMCs, collected before TCRalphabeta/CD19-depleted stem cell transplant. The TCR comes from a boy younger than two with Wiskott-Aldrich syndrome, due to receive a stem cell transplant.

CDR3 protein: CASSPNMAPDTQYF. The DNA sequence reads TGTGCCAGCAGCCCTAACATGGCTCCAGATACGCAGTATTTT. The rearrangement combines TRBV7-2 with TRBJ2-3, with the D gene not confidently named. In the germline V gene, CDR1 corresponds to SGHTA and CDR2 to FQGNSA. The V and J ends are trimmed by 5 bases and 4 bases, leaving 13 bases between them. The CDR3 numbers 14 residues from cysteine through phenylalanine. This entry keeps only the CDR3 DNA: 42 bases, framed from base 1.